This passage covers 3 T cell receptor beta chains from one sample sequenced in a study of blood T cell repertoires in COVID-19. Assay used: immunoSEQ multiplex PCR; TCRdb lists only in-frame clones, some missing. The sample lists 52,000 or so clones; 88% were seen once. Sequencing was carried out using peripheral blood. These TCRs come from a man in his fifties or sixties with active COVID-19.

The chain couples TRBV9 to TRBJ1-2, with D perhaps TRBD1 (6 bases). V was pared by 0 bases and J by 4 bases, with 13 bases between. This CDR3 has 15 residues. CDR1 is SGDLS and CDR2 is YYNGEE in the germline V gene. The CDR3 DNA follows: TGTGCCAGCAGCGTAGGGCCAGGGGAGGGCTATGGCTACACCTTC. Amino acid sequence: CASSVGPGEGYGYTF.

The chain recombines TRBV12-3 or TRBV12-4 with TRBJ2-7, with 7 bases fitting TRBD1. V was clipped by 7 bases and J by 0 bases; unmatched bases: 3. The CDR3 length is 13 residues. CDR3 residues: CASKGANSYEQYF. For the CDR3, the DNA is TGTGCCAGCAAGGGGGCAAACTCCTACGAGCAGTACTTC.

The chain is built from TRBV7-3 and TRBJ1-1; D uncertain. Germline-derived CDR1 and CDR2 are SGHTA and FQGTGA. Trimming stripped 5 bases from V and 11 bases from J, with 21 bases between. The CDR3 has 14 residues. The DNA of the CDR3 is TGTGCCAGCAGCCCTACCGGGTCCGACTGGAGGGCTTTCTTT. The encoded protein is CASSPTGSDWRAFF.